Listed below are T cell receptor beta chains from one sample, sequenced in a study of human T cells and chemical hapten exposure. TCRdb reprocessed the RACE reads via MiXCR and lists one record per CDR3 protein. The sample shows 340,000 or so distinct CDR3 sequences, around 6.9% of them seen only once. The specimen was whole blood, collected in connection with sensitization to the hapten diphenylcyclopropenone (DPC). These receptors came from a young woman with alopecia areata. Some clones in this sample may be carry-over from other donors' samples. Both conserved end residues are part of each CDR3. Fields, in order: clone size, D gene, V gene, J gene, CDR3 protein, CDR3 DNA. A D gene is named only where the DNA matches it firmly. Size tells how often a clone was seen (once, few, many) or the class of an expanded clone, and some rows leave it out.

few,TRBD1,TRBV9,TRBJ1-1,CASSTRDRGLAFF,TGTGCCAGCAGCACAAGGGACAGGGGTTTAGCTTTCTTT
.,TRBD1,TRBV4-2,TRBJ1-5,CASSQAQGAHNQPQHF,TGTGCCAGCAGCCAAGCACAGGGGGCTCACAATCAGCCCCAGCATTTT
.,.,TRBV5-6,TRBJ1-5,CASSVADRPIQHF,TGTGCCAGCAGCGTCGCTGATCGACCGATCCAGCATTTT
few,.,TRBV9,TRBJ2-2,CASSERLSGELFF,TGTGCCAGCAGCGAGAGACTATCCGGGGAGCTGTTTTTT
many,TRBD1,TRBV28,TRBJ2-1,CASSLSGRGRFF,TGTGCCAGCAGTTTATCTGGCAGGGGGCGGTTCTTC
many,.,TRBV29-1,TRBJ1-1,CSAHNGGTEAFF,TGCAGCGCCCACAATGGAGGAACTGAAGCTTTCTTT
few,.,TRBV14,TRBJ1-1,CASSQVGGKTEAFF,TGTGCCAGCAGCCAAGTGGGGGGCAAGACTGAAGCTTTCTTT
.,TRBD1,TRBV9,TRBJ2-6,CASSLTGQGFSGANVLTF,TGTGCCAGCAGCCTAACGGGACAGGGTTTCTCTGGGGCCAACGTCCTGACTTTC
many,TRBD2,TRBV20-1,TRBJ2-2,CSARESGGLWGELFF,TGCAGTGCTAGAGAAAGCGGGGGCCTCTGGGGGGAGCTGTTTTTT
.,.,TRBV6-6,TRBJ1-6,CASSYGSIRDLGYSPLHF,TGTGCCAGCAGTTACGGATCAATTCGGGACCTAGGTTATTCACCCCTCCACTTT
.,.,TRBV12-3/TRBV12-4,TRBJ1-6,CASRSHWDNSPLHF,TGTGCCAGCAGATCCCATTGGGATAATTCACCCCTCCACTTT
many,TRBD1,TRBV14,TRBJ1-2,CASSQGQNYGYTF,TGTGCCAGCAGCCAGGGACAGAACTATGGCTACACCTTC
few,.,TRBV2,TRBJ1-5,CASSAHKLEQPQHF,TGTGCCAGCAGTGCCCATAAATTAGAACAGCCCCAGCATTTT
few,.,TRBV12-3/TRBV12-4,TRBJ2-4,CASSPSFGQGVNIQYF,TGTGCCAGCAGTCCAAGTTTCGGGCAGGGAGTAAACATTCAGTACTTC
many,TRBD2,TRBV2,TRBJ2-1,CASSVTSGGAGQFF,TGTGCCAGCAGCGTGACTAGCGGGGGGGCCGGGCAGTTCTTC
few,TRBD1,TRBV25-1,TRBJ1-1,CASSAPGQGALWNPEAFF,TGTGCCAGCAGTGCCCCGGGACAGGGGGCGCTTTGGAATCCTGAAGCTTTCTTT
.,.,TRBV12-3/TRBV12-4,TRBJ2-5,CASSFRLGLLSPQETQYF,TGTGCCAGCAGTTTTAGGCTCGGACTCCTATCTCCCCAAGAGACCCAGTACTTC
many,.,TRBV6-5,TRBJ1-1,CASLSEGPNTEAFF,TGTGCCAGCCTCAGCGAGGGTCCAAACACTGAAGCTTTCTTT
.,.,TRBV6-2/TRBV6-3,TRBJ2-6,CASSYGAIGANVLTF,TGTGCCAGCAGTTACGGAGCTATCGGGGCCAACGTCCTGACTTTC
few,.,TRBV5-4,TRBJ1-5,CASSLDRESNQPQHF,TGTGCCAGCAGCTTGGATAGGGAGAGCAATCAGCCCCAGCATTTT
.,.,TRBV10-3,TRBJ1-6,CAISERRETLHF,TGTGCCATCAGTGAACGGAGGGAGACCCTCCACTTT
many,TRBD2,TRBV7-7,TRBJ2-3,CASSPPGLAGGDTQYF,TGTGCTAGCAGCCCTCCGGGACTAGCGGGCGGAGATACGCAGTATTTT